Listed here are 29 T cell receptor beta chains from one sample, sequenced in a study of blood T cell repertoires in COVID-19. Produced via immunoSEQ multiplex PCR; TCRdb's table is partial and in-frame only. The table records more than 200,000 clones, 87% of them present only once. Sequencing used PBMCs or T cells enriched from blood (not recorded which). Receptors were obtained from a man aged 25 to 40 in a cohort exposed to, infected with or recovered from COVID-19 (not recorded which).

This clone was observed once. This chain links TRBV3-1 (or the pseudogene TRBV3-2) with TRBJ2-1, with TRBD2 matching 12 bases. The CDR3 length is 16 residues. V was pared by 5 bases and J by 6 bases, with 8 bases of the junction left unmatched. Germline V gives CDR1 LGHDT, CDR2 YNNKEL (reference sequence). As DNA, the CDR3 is TGTGCCAGCAGCGATCGACTAGCGGGAGTGGGCAATGAGCAGTTCTTC. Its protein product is CASSDRLAGVGNEQFF.

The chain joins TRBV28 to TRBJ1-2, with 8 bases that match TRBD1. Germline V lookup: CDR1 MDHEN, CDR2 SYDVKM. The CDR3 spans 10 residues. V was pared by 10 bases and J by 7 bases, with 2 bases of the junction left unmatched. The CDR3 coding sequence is TGTGCCACCACAGGGGGTGGCTACACCTTC. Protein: CATTGGGYTF.

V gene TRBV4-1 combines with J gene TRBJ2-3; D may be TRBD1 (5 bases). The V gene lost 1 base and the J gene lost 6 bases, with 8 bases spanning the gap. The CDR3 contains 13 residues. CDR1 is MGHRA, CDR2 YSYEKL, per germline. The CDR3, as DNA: TGCGCCAGCAGCCAAGTGGGGCTGGATACGCAGTATTTT. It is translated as CASSQVGLDTQYF.

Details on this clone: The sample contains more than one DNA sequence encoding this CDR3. In nucleotides, the CDR3 is TGTGCCAGCTCACCTCGGGGCCAAGAGACCCAGTACTTC. Residues: CASSPRGQETQYF. The chain carries TRBV18 and TRBJ2-5, with a tentative D call TRBD2 (5 bases). The V end was cut by 3 bases, the J end by 1 base, with 6 bases between. Germline lookup yields CDR1 KGHSH and CDR2 LQKENI. The CDR3 runs to 13 residues.

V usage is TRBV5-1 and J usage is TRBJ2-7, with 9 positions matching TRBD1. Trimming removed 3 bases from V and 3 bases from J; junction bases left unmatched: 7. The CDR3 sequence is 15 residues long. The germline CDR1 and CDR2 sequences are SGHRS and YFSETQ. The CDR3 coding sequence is TGCGCCAGCAGCTCGCCGGGACAGGGAGACTACGAGCAGTACTTC. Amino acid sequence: CASSSPGQGDYEQYF.

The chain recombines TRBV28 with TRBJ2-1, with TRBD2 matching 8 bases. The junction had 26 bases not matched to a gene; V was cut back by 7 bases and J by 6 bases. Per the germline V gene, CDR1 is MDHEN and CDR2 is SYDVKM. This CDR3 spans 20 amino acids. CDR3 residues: CASNREATRVLVAGINEQFF. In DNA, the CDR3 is TGTGCCAGCAACAGAGAAGCCACCAGGGTGTTGGTAGCGGGAATCAATGAGCAGTTCTTC.

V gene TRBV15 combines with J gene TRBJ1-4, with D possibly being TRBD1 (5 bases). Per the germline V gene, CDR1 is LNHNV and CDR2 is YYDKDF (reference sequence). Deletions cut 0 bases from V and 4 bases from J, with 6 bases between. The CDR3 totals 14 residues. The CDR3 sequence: CATSRDRVNEKLFF. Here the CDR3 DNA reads TGTGCCACCAGCAGAGACAGGGTTAATGAAAAACTGTTTTTT.

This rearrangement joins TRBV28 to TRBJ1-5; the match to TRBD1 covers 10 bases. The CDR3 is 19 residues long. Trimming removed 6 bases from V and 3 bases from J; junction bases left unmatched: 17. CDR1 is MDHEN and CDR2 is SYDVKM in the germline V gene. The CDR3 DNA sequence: TGTGCCAGCAGCCCTTCAGAGCCGACAGGGGGCCTACTCAATCAGCCCCAGCATTTT. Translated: CASSPSEPTGGLLNQPQHF.

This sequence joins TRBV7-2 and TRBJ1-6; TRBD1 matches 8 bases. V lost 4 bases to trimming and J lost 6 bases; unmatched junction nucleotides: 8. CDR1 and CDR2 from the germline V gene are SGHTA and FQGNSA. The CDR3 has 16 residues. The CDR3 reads CASSSTNRGVNSPLHF. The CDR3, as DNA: TGTGCCAGCAGCTCGACGAACAGGGGGGTTAATTCACCCCTCCACTTT.

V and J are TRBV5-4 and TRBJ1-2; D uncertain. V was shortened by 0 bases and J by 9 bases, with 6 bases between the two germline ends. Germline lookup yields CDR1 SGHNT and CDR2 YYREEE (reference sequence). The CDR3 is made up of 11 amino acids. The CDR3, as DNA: TGTGCCAGCAGCTTGGCCTTTAGCTACACCTTC. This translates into CASSLAFSYTF.

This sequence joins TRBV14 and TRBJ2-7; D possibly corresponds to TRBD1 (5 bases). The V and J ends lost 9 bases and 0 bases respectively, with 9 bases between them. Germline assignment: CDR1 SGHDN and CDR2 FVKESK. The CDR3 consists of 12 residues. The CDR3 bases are TGTGCCAGTGGACATTCCTCCTACGAGCAGTACTTC. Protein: CASGHSSYEQYF.

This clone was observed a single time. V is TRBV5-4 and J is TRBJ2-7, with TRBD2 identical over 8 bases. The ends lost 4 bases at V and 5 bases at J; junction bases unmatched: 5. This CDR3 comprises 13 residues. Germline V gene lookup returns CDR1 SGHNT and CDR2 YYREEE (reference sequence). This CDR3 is CASSLRTSHEQYF. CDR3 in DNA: TGTGCCAGCAGCCTGCGGACTAGCCACGAGCAGTACTTC.

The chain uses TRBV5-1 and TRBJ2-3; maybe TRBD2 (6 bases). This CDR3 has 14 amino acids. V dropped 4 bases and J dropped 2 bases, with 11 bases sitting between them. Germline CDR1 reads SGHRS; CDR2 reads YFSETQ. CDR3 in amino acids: CASSEDYLTDTQYF. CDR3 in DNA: TGCGCCAGCAGCGAGGACTATCTCACAGATACGCAGTATTTT.

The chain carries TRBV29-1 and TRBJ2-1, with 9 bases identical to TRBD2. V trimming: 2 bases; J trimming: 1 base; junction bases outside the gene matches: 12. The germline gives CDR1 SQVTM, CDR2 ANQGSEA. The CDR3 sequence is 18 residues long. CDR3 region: CSVELVWTSVISYNEQFF. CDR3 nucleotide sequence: TGCAGCGTTGAATTAGTGTGGACTAGCGTCATTTCCTACAATGAGCAGTTCTTC.

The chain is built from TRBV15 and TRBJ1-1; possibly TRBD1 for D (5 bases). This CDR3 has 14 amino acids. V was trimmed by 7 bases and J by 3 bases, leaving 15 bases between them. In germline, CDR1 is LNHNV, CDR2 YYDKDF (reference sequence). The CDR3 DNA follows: TGTGCCACCACTTCGGTGGAGGGGTACACTGAAGCTTTCTTT. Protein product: CATTSVEGYTEAFF.

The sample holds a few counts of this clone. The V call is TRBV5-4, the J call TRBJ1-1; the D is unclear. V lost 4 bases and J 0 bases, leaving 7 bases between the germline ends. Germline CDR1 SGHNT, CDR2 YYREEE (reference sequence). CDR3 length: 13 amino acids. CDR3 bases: TGTGCCAGCAGCCGGGAAGTGAACACTGAAGCTTTCTTT. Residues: CASSREVNTEAFF.

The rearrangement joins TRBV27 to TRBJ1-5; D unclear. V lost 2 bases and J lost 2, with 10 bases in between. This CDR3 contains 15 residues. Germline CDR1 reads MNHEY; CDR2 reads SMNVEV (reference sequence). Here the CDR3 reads CASSLNFRGNQPQHF. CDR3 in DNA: TGTGCCAGCAGTTTAAATTTTCGAGGCAATCAGCCCCAGCATTTT.

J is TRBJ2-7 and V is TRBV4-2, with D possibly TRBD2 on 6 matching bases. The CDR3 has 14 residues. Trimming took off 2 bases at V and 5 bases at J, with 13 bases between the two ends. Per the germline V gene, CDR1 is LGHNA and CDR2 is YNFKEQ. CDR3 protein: CASSQRREKDEQYF. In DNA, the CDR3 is TGTGCCAGCAGCCAACGGAGGGAGAAAGACGAGCAGTACTTC.

The CDR3 bases are TGTGCCAGCAGCTCCGCCGGGACTAGCGGAAACAATGAGCAGTTCTTC. The encoded protein is CASSSAGTSGNNEQFF. The rearrangement links TRBV11-3 to TRBJ2-1; 11 nucleotides line up with TRBD2. V was clipped by 4 bases and J by 5 bases; unmatched bases: 7. There are 16 residues in the CDR3. CDR1 and CDR2 (germline): SGHNT, YENEEA.

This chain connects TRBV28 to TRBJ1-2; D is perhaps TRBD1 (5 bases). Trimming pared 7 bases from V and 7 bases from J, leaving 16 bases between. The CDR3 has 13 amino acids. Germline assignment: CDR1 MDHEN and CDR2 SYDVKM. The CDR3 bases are TGTGCCAGCACAGGGATTCCCACCTTTGGCTACACCTTC. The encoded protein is CASTGIPTFGYTF.

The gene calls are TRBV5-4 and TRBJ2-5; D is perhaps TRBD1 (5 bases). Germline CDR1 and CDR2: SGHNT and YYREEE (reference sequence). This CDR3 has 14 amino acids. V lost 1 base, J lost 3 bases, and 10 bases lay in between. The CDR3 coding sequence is TGTGCCAGCAGCTTGTACGACAGAAAAGAGACCCAGTACTTC. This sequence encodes CASSLYDRKETQYF.

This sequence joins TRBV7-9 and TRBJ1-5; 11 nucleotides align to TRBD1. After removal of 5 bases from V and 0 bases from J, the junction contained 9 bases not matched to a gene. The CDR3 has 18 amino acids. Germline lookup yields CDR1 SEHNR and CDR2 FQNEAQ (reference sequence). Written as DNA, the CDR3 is TGTGCCAGCAGCCCGCCGGGACAGGGGGTGGATAGCAATCAGCCCCAGCATTTT. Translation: CASSPPGQGVDSNQPQHF.

The CDR3 here is CASSQLQGFSDTQYF. The CDR3 nucleotides read TGTGCCAGCAGCCAACTGCAGGGTTTTTCAGATACGCAGTATTTT. The chain combines TRBV14 with TRBJ2-3, with a possible D match to TRBD1 (5 bases). Per germline, CDR1 SGHDN and CDR2 FVKESK. CDR3 size: 15 residues. The ends were cut back, 2 bases at V and 4 bases at J, with 13 bases in the middle.

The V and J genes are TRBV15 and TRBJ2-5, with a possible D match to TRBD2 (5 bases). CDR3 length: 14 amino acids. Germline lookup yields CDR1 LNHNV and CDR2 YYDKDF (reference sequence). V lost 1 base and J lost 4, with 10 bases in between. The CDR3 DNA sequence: TGTGCCACCAGCAGAGGAAACAGCGGAGAGACCCAGTACTTC. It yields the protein CATSRGNSGETQYF.

This CDR3 is CASSTGQRTPYGYTF. CDR3 DNA: TGTGCCAGCAGTACCGGACAGAGGACTCCCTATGGCTACACCTTC. The chain links TRBV6-5 to TRBJ1-2; D perhaps matches TRBD1 (6 bases). Trimming shortened V by 5 bases and J by 4 bases, and 17 bases separated the two germline ends. Per germline, CDR1 MNHEY and CDR2 SVGAGI. The CDR3 spans 15 residues.

The DNA for the CDR3 is TGTGCCAGCAGCCGGACAGGGGGGGGATCTGAAGCTTTCTTT. Translating it yields CASSRTGGGSEAFF. The chain couples TRBV9 to TRBJ1-1; 10 nucleotides match TRBD1. Looked up from germline, CDR1 is SGDLS and CDR2 is YYNGEE. Trimming cost V 4 bases and J 6 bases; bases outside gene matches: 6. This CDR3 region has 14 residues.

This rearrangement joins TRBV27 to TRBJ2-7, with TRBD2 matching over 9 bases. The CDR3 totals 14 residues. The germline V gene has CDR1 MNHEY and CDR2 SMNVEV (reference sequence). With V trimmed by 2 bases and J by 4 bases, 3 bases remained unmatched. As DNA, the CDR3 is TGTGCCAGCAGTTTAGCGGGAGGGTTATACGAGCAGTACTTC. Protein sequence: CASSLAGGLYEQYF.

The CDR3 loop reads CASRRGVYSNQPQHF. DNA for the CDR3: TGTGCCAGCAGGCGGGGGGTGTATAGCAATCAGCCCCAGCATTTT. The chain uses TRBV2 and TRBJ1-5, with a possible D match to TRBD1 (5 bases). Germline CDR1 reads SNHLY; CDR2 reads FYNNEI. V lost 6 bases to trimming and J lost 0 bases, with 12 bases between them. The CDR3 runs to 15 residues.

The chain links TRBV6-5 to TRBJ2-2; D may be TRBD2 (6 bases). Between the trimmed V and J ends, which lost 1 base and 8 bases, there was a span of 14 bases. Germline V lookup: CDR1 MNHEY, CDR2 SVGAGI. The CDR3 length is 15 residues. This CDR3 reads CASSYYGGTEGELFF. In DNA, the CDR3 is TGTGCCAGCAGTTACTACGGGGGAACCGAGGGGGAGCTGTTTTTT.